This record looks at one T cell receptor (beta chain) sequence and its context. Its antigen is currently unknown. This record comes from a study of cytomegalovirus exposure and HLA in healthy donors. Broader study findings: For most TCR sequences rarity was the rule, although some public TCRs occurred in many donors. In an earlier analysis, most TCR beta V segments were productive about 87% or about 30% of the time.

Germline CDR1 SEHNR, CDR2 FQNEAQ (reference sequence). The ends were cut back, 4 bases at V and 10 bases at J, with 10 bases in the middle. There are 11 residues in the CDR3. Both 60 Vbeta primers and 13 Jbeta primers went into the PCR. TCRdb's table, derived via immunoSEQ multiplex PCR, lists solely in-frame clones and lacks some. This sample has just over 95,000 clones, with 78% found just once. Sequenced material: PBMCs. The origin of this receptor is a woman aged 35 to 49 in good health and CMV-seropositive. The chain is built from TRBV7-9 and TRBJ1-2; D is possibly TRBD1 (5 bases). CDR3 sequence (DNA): TGTGCCAGCAGCTCGACAGAAATCTACACCTTC. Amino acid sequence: CASSSTEIYTF.